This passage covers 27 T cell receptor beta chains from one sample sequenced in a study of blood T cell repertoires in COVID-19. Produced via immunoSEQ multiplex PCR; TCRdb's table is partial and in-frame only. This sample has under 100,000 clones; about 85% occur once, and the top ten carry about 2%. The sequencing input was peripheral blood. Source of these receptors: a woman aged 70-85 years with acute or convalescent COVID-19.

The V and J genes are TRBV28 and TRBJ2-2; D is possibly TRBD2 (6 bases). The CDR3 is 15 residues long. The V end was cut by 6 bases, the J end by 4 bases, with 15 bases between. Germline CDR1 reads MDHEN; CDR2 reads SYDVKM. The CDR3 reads CASSSWAGPTGELFF. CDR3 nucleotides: TGTGCCAGCAGCTCGTGGGCGGGGCCCACCGGGGAGCTGTTTTTT.

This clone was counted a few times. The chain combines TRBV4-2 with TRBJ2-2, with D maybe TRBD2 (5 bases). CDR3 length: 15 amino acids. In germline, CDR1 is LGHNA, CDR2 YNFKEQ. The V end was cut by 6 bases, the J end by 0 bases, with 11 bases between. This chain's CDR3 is CASSPGTSNTGELFF. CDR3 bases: TGTGCCAGCAGTCCGGGAACCTCGAACACCGGGGAGCTGTTTTTT.

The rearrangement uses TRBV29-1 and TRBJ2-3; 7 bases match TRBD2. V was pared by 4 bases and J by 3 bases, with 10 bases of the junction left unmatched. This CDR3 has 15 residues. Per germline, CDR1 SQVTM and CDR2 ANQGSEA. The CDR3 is CSVVTGGGRTDTQYF. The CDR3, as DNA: TGCAGCGTTGTAACGGGCGGGGGAAGGACAGATACGCAGTATTTT.

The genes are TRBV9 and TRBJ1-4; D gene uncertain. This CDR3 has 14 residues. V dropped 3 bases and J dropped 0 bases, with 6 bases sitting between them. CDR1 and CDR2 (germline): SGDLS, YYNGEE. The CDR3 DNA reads TGTGCCAGCAGCGAGCATGCAACTAATGAAAAACTGTTTTTT. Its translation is CASSEHATNEKLFF.

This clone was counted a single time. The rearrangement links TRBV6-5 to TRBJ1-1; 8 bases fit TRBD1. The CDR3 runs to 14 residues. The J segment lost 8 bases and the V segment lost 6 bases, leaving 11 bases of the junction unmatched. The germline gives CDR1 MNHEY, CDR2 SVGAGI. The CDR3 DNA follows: TGTGCCAGCAGCCCGTCCCGGGACAGGCCCGAAGCTTTCTTT. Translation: CASSPSRDRPEAFF.

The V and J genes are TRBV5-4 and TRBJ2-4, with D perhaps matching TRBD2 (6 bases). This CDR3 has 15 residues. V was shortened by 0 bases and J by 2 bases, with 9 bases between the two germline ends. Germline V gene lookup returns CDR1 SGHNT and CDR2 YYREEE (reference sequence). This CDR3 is CASSLGGVSKNIQYF. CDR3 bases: TGTGCCAGCAGCTTGGGCGGGGTTTCCAAAAACATTCAGTACTTC.

CDR3 in DNA: TGTGCCAGCAGCCCCCGCGGTTGGCAGGGGGTGAACACTGAAGCTTTCTTT. As protein: CASSPRGWQGVNTEAFF. The chain recombines TRBV21-1 with TRBJ1-1; the table's D call, TRBD1, has no DNA check behind it. TRBV21-1 is marked as a pseudogene. This CDR3 has 17 residues.

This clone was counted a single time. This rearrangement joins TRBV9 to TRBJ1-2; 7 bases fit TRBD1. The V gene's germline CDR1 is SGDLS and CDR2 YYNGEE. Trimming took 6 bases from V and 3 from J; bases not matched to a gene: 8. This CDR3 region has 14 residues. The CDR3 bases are TGTGCCAGCACCACCACAGGGGCTTACTATGGCTACACCTTC. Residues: CASTTTGAYYGYTF.

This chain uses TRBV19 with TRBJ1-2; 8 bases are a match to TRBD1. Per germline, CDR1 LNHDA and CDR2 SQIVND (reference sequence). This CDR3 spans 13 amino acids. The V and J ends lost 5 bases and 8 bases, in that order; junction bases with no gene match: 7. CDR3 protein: CASSPRTGNGYTF. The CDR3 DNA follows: TGTGCCAGTAGTCCTAGGACAGGGAACGGCTACACCTTC.

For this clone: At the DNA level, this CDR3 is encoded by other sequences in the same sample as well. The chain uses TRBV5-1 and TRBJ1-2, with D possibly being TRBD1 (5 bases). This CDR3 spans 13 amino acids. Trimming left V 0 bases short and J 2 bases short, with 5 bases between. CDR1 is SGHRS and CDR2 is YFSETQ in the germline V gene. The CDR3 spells CASSLGQNYGYTF. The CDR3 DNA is TGCGCCAGCAGCTTGGGACAGAACTATGGCTACACCTTC.

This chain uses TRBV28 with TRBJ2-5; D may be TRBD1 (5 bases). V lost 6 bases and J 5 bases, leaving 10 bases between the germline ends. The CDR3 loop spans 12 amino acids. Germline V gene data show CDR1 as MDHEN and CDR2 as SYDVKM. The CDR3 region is CASRTPGETQYF. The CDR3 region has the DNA TGTGCCAGCAGGACGCCAGGGGAGACCCAGTACTTC.

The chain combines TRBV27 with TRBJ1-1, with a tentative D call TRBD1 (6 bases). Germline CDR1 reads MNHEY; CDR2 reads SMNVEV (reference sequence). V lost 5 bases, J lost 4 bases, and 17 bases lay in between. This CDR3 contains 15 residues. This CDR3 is CASSAQQGVSTEAFF. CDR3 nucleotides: TGTGCCAGCAGTGCTCAACAGGGTGTGAGCACTGAAGCTTTCTTT.

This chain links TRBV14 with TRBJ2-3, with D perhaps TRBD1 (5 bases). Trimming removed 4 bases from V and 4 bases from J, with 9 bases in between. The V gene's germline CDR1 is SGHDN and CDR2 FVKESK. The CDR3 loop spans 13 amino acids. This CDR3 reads CASSLAGSDTQYF. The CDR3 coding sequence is TGTGCCAGCAGCCTGGCAGGGTCAGATACGCAGTATTTT.

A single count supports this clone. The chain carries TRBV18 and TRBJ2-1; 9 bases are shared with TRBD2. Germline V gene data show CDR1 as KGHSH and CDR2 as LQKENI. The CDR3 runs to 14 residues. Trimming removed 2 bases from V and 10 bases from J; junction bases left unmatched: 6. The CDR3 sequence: CASSPAGGPAEQFF. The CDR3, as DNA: TGTGCCAGCTCACCAGCGGGGGGGCCAGCCGAGCAGTTCTTC.

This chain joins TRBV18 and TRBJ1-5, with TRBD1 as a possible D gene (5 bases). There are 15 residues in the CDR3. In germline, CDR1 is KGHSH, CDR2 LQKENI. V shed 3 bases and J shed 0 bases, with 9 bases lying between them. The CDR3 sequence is CASSPGTTSNQPQHF. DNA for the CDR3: TGTGCCAGCTCACCCGGGACTACTAGCAATCAGCCCCAGCATTTT. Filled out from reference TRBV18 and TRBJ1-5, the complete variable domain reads NAGVMQNPRHLVRRRGQEARLRCSPMKGHSHVYWYRQLPEEGLKFMVYLQKENIIDESGMPKERFSAEFPKEGPSILRIQQVVRGDSAAYFCASSPGTTSNQPQHFGDGTRLSIL.

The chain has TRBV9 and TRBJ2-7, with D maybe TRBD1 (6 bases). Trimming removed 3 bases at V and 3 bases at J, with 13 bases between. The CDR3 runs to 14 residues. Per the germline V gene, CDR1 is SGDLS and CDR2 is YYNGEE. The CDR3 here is CASSGTAQGYEQYF. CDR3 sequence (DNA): TGTGCCAGCAGCGGGACAGCCCAAGGCTACGAGCAGTACTTC.

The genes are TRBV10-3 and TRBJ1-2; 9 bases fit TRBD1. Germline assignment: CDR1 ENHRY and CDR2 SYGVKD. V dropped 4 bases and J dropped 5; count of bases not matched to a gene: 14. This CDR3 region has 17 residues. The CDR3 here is CAISANLGTGNFYGYTF. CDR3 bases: TGTGCCATCAGTGCAAATCTCGGGACAGGGAATTTTTATGGCTACACCTTC.

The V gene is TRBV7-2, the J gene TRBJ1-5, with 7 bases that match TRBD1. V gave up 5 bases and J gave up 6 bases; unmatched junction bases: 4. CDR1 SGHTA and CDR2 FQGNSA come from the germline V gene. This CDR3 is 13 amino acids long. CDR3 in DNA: TGTGCCAGCAGCGAACAGGGGAGTCAGCCCCAGCATTTT. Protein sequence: CASSEQGSQPQHF. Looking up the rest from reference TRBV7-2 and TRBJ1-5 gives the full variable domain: GAGVSQSPSNKVTEKGKDVELRCDPISGHTALYWYRQSLGQGLEFLIYFQGNSAPDKSGLPSDRFSAERTGGSVSTLTIQRTQQEDSAVYLCASSEQGSQPQHFGDGTRLSIL.

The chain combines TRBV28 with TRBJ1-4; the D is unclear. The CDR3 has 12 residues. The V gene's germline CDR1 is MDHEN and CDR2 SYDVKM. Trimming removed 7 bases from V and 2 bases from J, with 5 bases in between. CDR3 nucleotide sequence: TGTGCCAGCATGGGCACTAATGAAAAACTGTTTTTT. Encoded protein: CASMGTNEKLFF.

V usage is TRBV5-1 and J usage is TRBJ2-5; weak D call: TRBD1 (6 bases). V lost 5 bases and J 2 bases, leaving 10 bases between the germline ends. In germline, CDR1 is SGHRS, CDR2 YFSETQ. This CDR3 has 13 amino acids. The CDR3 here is CASSIGQQETQYF. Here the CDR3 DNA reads TGCGCCAGCAGTATTGGACAGCAAGAGACCCAGTACTTC.

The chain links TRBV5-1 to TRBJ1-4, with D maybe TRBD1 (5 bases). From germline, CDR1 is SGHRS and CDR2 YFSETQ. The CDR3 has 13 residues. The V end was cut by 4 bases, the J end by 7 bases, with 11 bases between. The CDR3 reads CASSLRDFEKLFF. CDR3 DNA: TGCGCCAGCAGCCTCCGGGACTTTGAAAAACTGTTTTTT.

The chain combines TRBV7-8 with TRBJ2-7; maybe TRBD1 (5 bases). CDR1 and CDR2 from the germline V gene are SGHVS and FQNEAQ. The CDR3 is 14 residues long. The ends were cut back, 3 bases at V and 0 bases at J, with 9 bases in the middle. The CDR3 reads CASSFYRSSYEQYF. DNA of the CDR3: TGTGCCAGCAGCTTCTACAGGTCCTCCTACGAGCAGTACTTC. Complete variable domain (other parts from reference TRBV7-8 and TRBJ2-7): GAGVSQSPRYKVAKRGQDVALRCDPISGHVSLFWYQQALGQGPEFLTYFQNEAQLDKSGLPSDRFFAERPEGSVSTLKIQRTQQEDSAVYLCASSFYRSSYEQYFGPGTRLTVT.

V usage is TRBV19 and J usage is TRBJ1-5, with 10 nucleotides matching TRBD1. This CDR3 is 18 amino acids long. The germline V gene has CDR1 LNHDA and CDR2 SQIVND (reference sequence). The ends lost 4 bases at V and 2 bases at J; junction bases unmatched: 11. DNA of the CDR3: TGTGCCAGTAGTAACACGAGGGACAGGGGTTATGGCAATCAGCCCCAGCATTTT. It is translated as CASSNTRDRGYGNQPQHF.

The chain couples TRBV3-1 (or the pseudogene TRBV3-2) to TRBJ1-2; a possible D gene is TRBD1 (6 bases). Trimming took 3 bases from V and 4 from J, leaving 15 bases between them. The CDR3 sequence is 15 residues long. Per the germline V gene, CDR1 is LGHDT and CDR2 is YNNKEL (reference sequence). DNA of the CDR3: TGTGCCAGCAGCCACCGGGACACTGCGAGCTATGGCTACACCTTC. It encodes CASSHRDTASYGYTF.

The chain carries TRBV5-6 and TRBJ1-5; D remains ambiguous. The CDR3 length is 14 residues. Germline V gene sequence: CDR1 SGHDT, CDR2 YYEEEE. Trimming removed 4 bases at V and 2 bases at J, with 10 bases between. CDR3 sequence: CASSGGLGNQPQHF. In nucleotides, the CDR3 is TGTGCCAGCAGCGGTGGGCTTGGCAATCAGCCCCAGCATTTT.

CDR3 sequence: CASSIGQGSYEQYF. CDR3 bases: TGTGCCAGTAGTATAGGACAGGGCTCCTACGAGCAGTACTTC. The rearrangement uses TRBV19 and TRBJ2-7; 7 bases align to TRBD1. From germline, CDR1 is LNHDA and CDR2 SQIVND (reference sequence). The CDR3 has 14 residues. The V segment lost 1 base and the J segment 0 bases; nucleotides outside the gene matches: 0. The variable domain in full, with the rest retrieved from reference TRBV19 and TRBJ2-7, is DGGITQSPKYLFRKEGQNVTLSCEQNLNHDAMYWYRQDPGQGLRLIYYSQIVNDFQKGDIAEGYSVSREKKESFPLTVTSAQKNPTAFYLCASSIGQGSYEQYFGPGTRLTVT.

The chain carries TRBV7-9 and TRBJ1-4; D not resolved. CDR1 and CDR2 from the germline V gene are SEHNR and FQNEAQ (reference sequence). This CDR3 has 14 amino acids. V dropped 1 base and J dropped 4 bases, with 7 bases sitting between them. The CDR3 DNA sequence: TGTGCCAGCAGCTTAGGTGGCTTTAATGAAAAACTGTTTTTT. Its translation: CASSLGGFNEKLFF.